This T cell receptor beta chain was recovered during a study of identifying expanded T cells in peripheral blood. Looked up from germline, CDR1 is SGHDT and CDR2 is YYEEEE. V was shortened by 3 bases and J by 5 bases, with 20 bases between the two germline ends. The CDR3 length is 16 residues. Assay used: immunoSEQ multiplex PCR; TCRdb lists only in-frame clones, some missing. The sample has some 77,000 clones, 85% to 90% seen once. Sequences were obtained from blood. This receptor was identified in a person aged 18-69 years in good health. The chain employs TRBV5-6 and TRBJ1-2; a weak D match, TRBD1 (5 bases). CDR3 sequence reads: CASSWESGTAVYGYTF. For the CDR3, the DNA is TGTGCCAGCAGCTGGGAATCCGGGACGGCGGTTTATGGCTACACCTTC.